These 25 T cell receptor beta chains were sequenced from one sample in a study of control samples from healthy donors and cancer patients. The table came from immunoSEQ multiplex PCR; TCRdb's copy has only in-frame clones and leaves some out. The profile shows around 140,000 clones, 80% to 95% of them singletons. Sequenced: blood. Source of these receptors: a man aged 18 to 30 in good health.

The chain links TRBV5-6 to TRBJ2-1, with no clear D. The CDR3 is 14 residues long. With 2 bases removed from V and 0 bases from J, the gap between germline ends came to 6 bases. Germline loops: CDR1 SGHDT, CDR2 YYEEEE. The CDR3 sequence: CASSLPSSYNEQFF. In DNA form, the CDR3 reads TGTGCCAGCAGCTTACCGAGCTCCTACAATGAGCAGTTCTTC.

This chain joins TRBV27 and TRBJ2-3, with 11 bases matching TRBD2. The J segment lost 6 bases and the V segment lost 6 bases, leaving 5 bases of the junction unmatched. CDR3 length equals 14 residues. CDR1 is MNHEY and CDR2 is SMNVEV in the germline V gene (reference sequence). The CDR3 sequence: CASRGLAASDTQYF. CDR3 coding DNA: TGTGCCAGCAGGGGACTAGCGGCTTCCGATACGCAGTATTTT.

The chain is built from TRBV27 and TRBJ1-5; 7 nucleotides agree with TRBD1. The CDR3 length is 16 residues. V lost 3 bases, J lost 0 bases, and 5 bases stayed unmatched. Germline V lookup: CDR1 MNHEY, CDR2 SMNVEV (reference sequence). CDR3 sequence reads: CASSLWDRYSNQPQHF. CDR3 DNA: TGTGCCAGCAGTTTGTGGGACAGATATAGCAATCAGCCCCAGCATTTT.

The V gene is TRBV28, the J gene TRBJ2-7; 9 bases agree with TRBD1. Germline assignment: CDR1 MDHEN and CDR2 SYDVKM. The CDR3 has 17 residues. V dropped 1 base and J dropped 7; count of bases not matched to a gene: 14. The DNA of the CDR3 is TGTGCCAGCAGTTTATTGTCCCGGGGGACAGGGTTTCAAGAGCAGTACTTC. Protein sequence: CASSLLSRGTGFQEQYF.

V and J are TRBV5-6 and TRBJ2-5, with D possibly matching TRBD1 (5 bases). In germline, CDR1 is SGHDT, CDR2 YYEEEE. Trimming took off 3 bases at V and 0 bases at J, with 12 bases between the two ends. CDR3 length equals 15 residues. The CDR3 loop reads CASSSTVAYQETQYF. In nucleotides, the CDR3 is TGTGCCAGCAGCTCGACAGTGGCTTACCAAGAGACCCAGTACTTC.

Concerning this clone: The junction differs from germline at one of its ends, possibly a read error. This chain's CDR3 is CASSENGHRTLF. In DNA, the CDR3 is TGTGCCAGCAGTGAAAACGGACACCGAACCCTTTTT. The chain joins TRBV6-1 to TRBJ1-4; tentatively, D is TRBD1 (5 bases). In germline, CDR1 is MNHNS, CDR2 SASEGT. The CDR3 is 12 amino acids.

The chain uses TRBV28 and TRBJ1-3, with D maybe TRBD1 (5 bases). The V gene's germline CDR1 is MDHEN and CDR2 SYDVKM. V was trimmed by 1 base and J by 0 bases, leaving 19 bases between them. CDR3 length: 19 amino acids. CDR3 sequence (DNA): TGTGCCAGCAGTTTATCTGTGACAGAACAAATAATCTCTGGAAACACCATATATTTT. Protein product: CASSLSVTEQIISGNTIYF.

V is TRBV28 and J is TRBJ1-1; 8 bases map to TRBD1. This CDR3 region has 13 residues. Germline V gene sequence: CDR1 MDHEN, CDR2 SYDVKM. The V and J ends lost 6 bases and 11 bases, in that order; junction bases with no gene match: 11. The CDR3 DNA reads TGTGCCAGCAGCATTCAGGGGGCCAGGTGGGCTTTCTTT. Translation gives CASSIQGARWAFF.

The rearrangement uses TRBV4-1 and TRBJ2-3, with 7 bases that match TRBD1. Germline values: CDR1 MGHRA, CDR2 YSYEKL. This CDR3 contains 17 residues. The V segment lost 1 base and the J segment 2 bases; nucleotides outside the gene matches: 9. The DNA for the CDR3 is TGCGCCAGCAGCCAAGTTTTACGGGACAGTTACACAGATACGCAGTATTTT. It yields the protein CASSQVLRDSYTDTQYF.

This chain links TRBV3-1 (or the pseudogene TRBV3-2) with TRBJ1-2; no definite D call. Trimming cost V 0 bases and J 5 bases, with 7 bases left between them. This CDR3 is 13 amino acids long. Germline V CDR1 and CDR2: LGHDT, YNNKEL (reference sequence). CDR3 residues: CASSQDERYGYTF. CDR3 coding DNA: TGTGCCAGCAGCCAAGATGAACGGTATGGCTACACCTTC.

The chain combines TRBV10-3 with TRBJ1-1, with D tentatively TRBD1 (5 bases). The CDR3 consists of 14 residues. Germline assignment: CDR1 ENHRY and CDR2 SYGVKD. V gave up 0 bases and J gave up 4 bases, with 9 bases separating them. CDR3 bases: TGTGCCATCAGTGAGTCAGGGGAGGGCACTGAAGCTTTCTTT. Translating it yields CAISESGEGTEAFF.

The chain uses TRBV19 and TRBJ2-5; 8 positions match TRBD1. The germline gives CDR1 LNHDA, CDR2 SQIVND (reference sequence). After removal of 7 bases from V and 5 bases from J, the junction contained 9 bases not matched to a gene. This CDR3 comprises 14 residues. The CDR3 coding sequence is TGTGCCAGTACCTCGACAGGGGATGGGGAGACCCAGTACTTC. Its protein is CASTSTGDGETQYF. The whole variable domain, filled in from reference TRBV19 and TRBJ2-5, reads DGGITQSPKYLFRKEGQNVTLSCEQNLNHDAMYWYRQDPGQGLRLIYYSQIVNDFQKGDIAEGYSVSREKKESFPLTVTSAQKNPTAFYLCASTSTGDGETQYFGPGTRLLVL.

The chain is built from TRBV4-1 and TRBJ1-3; D not resolved. This CDR3 has 18 residues. Trimming pared 0 bases from V and 3 bases from J, leaving 18 bases between. Germline CDR1 and CDR2: MGHRA and YSYEKL. The CDR3 spells CASSQDLPRGSLGNTIYF. As DNA, the CDR3 is TGCGCCAGCAGCCAAGATTTGCCACGTGGATCCCTTGGAAACACCATATATTTT.

The genes are TRBV19 and TRBJ1-1; D may be TRBD1 (5 bases). V was pared by 1 base and J by 0 bases, with 15 bases between. The germline CDR1 and CDR2 sequences are LNHDA and SQIVND (reference sequence). The CDR3 sequence is 17 residues long. CDR3 sequence reads: CASSIGAGRELNTEAFF. The CDR3 coding sequence is TGTGCCAGTAGTATAGGGGCAGGGAGGGAGTTGAACACTGAAGCTTTCTTT.

This clone was seen once. The CDR3 reads CASSLSQGQASNTEAFF. CDR3 DNA: TGTGCCAGCAGCTTATCTCAGGGACAAGCGTCGAACACTGAAGCTTTCTTT. The chain combines TRBV7-2 with TRBJ1-1, with D possibly TRBD1 on 6 matching bases. Germline-derived CDR1 and CDR2 are SGHTA and FQGNSA. V was trimmed by 2 bases and J by 1 base, leaving 17 bases between them. The length of the CDR3 is 17 residues.

V gene TRBV7-9 combines with J gene TRBJ1-2; D might be TRBD1 (6 bases). Germline CDR1 and CDR2: SEHNR and FQNEAQ (reference sequence). CDR3 length: 15 residues. The ends were cut back, 5 bases at V and 5 bases at J, with 18 bases in the middle. The CDR3 sequence is CASSPPPRQVYGYTF. The CDR3 DNA is TGTGCCAGCAGCCCCCCACCGAGACAGGTTTATGGCTACACCTTC.

This chain uses TRBV24-1 with TRBJ2-1; unclear D gene. Germline assignment: CDR1 KGHDR and CDR2 SFDVKD. V was shortened by 5 bases and J by 5 bases, with 9 bases between the two germline ends. CDR3 length: 13 amino acids. The CDR3 bases are TGTGCCACCAGTGCGCCTTTTAACAATGAGCAGTTCTTC. It is translated as CATSAPFNNEQFF.

To note about this clone: The same CDR3 is also encoded by other DNA sequences in this sample. The rearrangement joins TRBV9 to TRBJ2-3; the D is unclear. The CDR3 sequence is 13 residues long. The V end was cut by 0 bases, the J end by 0 bases, with 2 bases between. The V gene's germline CDR1 is SGDLS and CDR2 YYNGEE. CDR3 sequence reads: CASSVGSTDTQYF. CDR3 sequence (DNA): TGTGCCAGCAGCGTAGGAAGCACAGATACGCAGTATTTT.

V is TRBV6-5 and J is TRBJ1-2; TRBD1 might be the D (5 bases). The CDR3 spans 15 residues. From germline, CDR1 is MNHEY and CDR2 SVGAGI. Trimming took off 0 bases at V and 4 bases at J, with 12 bases between the two ends. The CDR3 bases are TGTGCCAGCAGTTACTCCGGCAGGGAAGGCTATGGCTACACCTTC. Protein: CASSYSGREGYGYTF.

This clone is a singleton in its sample. The chain has TRBV4-2 and TRBJ2-3; 16 nucleotides line up with TRBD2. CDR1 and CDR2 from the germline V gene are LGHNA and YNFKEQ. The CDR3 contains 19 residues. Trimming cost V 0 bases and J 3 bases; bases outside gene matches: 6. The CDR3 region is CASSQDGTSGRGLTDTQYF. CDR3 sequence (DNA): TGTGCCAGCAGCCAAGACGGGACTAGCGGGAGGGGGTTGACAGATACGCAGTATTTT.

This chain uses TRBV5-5 with TRBJ2-6, with D possibly called TRBD1 or TRBD2 (5 bases each). V lost 0 bases, J lost 2 bases, and 18 bases lay in between. The CDR3 is 19 amino acids. CDR1 and CDR2 (germline): SGHKS, YYEKEE (reference sequence). The CDR3 here is CASSLAGASLKAGANVLTF. The DNA of the CDR3 is TGTGCCAGCAGCTTGGCCGGGGCCAGCCTAAAAGCTGGGGCCAACGTCCTGACTTTC.

The chain joins TRBV7-2 to TRBJ2-5; 9 bases align to TRBD2. V gave up 2 bases and J gave up 6 bases; unmatched junction bases: 7. CDR3 length equals 15 residues. Germline V gene lookup returns CDR1 SGHTA and CDR2 FQGNSA. CDR3 sequence (DNA): TGTGCCAGCAGCTTATTTGCGGGGGGGAGGCAGACCCAGTACTTC. This gives the protein CASSLFAGGRQTQYF.

V gene TRBV5-4 combines with J gene TRBJ1-3; the D is unclear. V shed 0 bases and J shed 2 bases, with 3 bases lying between them. This CDR3 spans 13 amino acids. CDR1 and CDR2 (germline): SGHNT, YYREEE (reference sequence). CDR3 nucleotide sequence: TGTGCCAGCAGCTTGGGACCTGGAAACACCATATATTTT. Amino acid sequence: CASSLGPGNTIYF.

The gene calls are TRBV6-5 and TRBJ2-1; D not resolved. The V end was cut by 0 bases, the J end by 0 bases, with 9 bases between. CDR1 and CDR2 from the germline V gene are MNHEY and SVGAGI. The CDR3 spans 16 residues. In DNA, the CDR3 is TGTGCCAGCAGTTACTCGATTTCAAGCTCCTACAATGAGCAGTTCTTC. As protein: CASSYSISSSYNEQFF.

The genes are TRBV19 and TRBJ1-5; D perhaps matches TRBD1 (5 bases). The germline CDR1 and CDR2 sequences are LNHDA and SQIVND (reference sequence). Between the trimmed V and J ends, which lost 7 bases and 0 bases, there was a span of 10 bases. The length of the CDR3 is 14 residues. The CDR3 bases are TGTGCCAGTAAGGACACCCTTAGCAATCAGCCCCAGCATTTT. It encodes CASKDTLSNQPQHF.